The clone carrying this T cell receptor (beta chain) is categorized as medium-sized. Its matching antigen is unknown. Germline V gene lookup returns CDR1 LNHDA and CDR2 SQIVND (reference sequence). J was trimmed by 4 bases and V by 4 bases; bases with no gene match: 9. The CDR3 totals 16 residues. This table comes from immunoSEQ multiplex PCR, and its TCRdb copy is limited to in-frame clones, with some not included. Found here are 130,000 or so clones, around 84% of them singletons; the top ten hold 3.3%. The sample is drawn from a study of cytotoxic CD8 clonotypes in ibrutinib-treated CLL. General observations from the study: Clonality (at baseline) was higher than in age-matched healthy donors and tracked circulating CD8+ T-cell counts.

The TCR comes from a human donor with chronic lymphocytic leukemia. The chain links TRBV19 to TRBJ2-1; TRBD2 matches at 8 bases. Source: PBMCs, taken after 24 months of ibrutinib treatment. Here the CDR3 DNA reads TGTGCCAGTAGTACCTCTGCGGGGGGACTTTACAATGAGCAGTTCTTC. Encoded protein: CASSTSAGGLYNEQFF.